This T cell receptor (beta chain) was identified during a study of T cell responses to AZD1222 COVID-19 vaccine. Clones were read by immunoSEQ multiplex PCR, and TCRdb kept only the in-frame ones, dropping some. This table has nearly 110,000 clones, 70% to 90% appearing once. Germline assignment: CDR1 LGHDT and CDR2 YNNKEL (reference sequence). Trimming shortened V by 0 bases and J by 10 bases, and 18 bases separated the two germline ends. CDR3 length: 15 residues. This chain connects TRBV3-1 (or the pseudogene TRBV3-2) to TRBJ1-1, with D possibly being TRBD1 (5 bases). This sequence was found in an adult in good health. Sample: peripheral blood, taken on day 0 of AZD1222 vaccination. The CDR3 spells CASSQDRGAPTGAFF. For the CDR3, the DNA is TGTGCCAGCAGCCAAGATAGGGGTGCTCCCACGGGAGCTTTCTTT.